The 22 T cell receptor beta chains given below trace back to one sample, sequenced in a study of cytomegalovirus exposure and HLA in healthy donors. Amplification used 60 Vbeta primers and 13 Jbeta primers. The assay was immunoSEQ multiplex PCR, and TCRdb's table has in-frame clones only and misses some. Seen here are roughly 190,000 clones, 87% observed once, and the top ten hold over 1%. Sequencing was performed on PBMCs. The receptors were gathered from a man aged 30 to 45 in good health and CMV-seronegative.

The V and J genes are TRBV7-9 and TRBJ2-7; D possibly corresponds to TRBD1 (6 bases). CDR3 size: 14 residues. Trimming shortened V by 7 bases and J by 3 bases, and 16 bases separated the two germline ends. CDR1 SEHNR and CDR2 FQNEAQ come from the germline V gene (reference sequence). The CDR3 DNA reads TGTGCCAGCATTAGGACCAAGGGGGTCTACGAGCAGTACTTC. Amino acids: CASIRTKGVYEQYF.

The chain couples TRBV11-3 to TRBJ2-3, with unresolved D. This CDR3 region has 14 residues. In germline, CDR1 is SGHNT, CDR2 YENEEA. V was cut by 1 base and J by 5 bases, with 10 bases left in between. CDR3: CASSLGALEDTQYF. CDR3 DNA sequence: TGTGCCAGCAGCTTAGGGGCCTTGGAAGATACGCAGTATTTT. Full variable domain (outside the CDR3, taken from reference TRBV11-3 and TRBJ2-3): EAGVVQSPRYKIIEKKQPVAFWCNPISGHNTLYWYLQNLGQGPELLIRYENEEAVDDSQLPKDRFSAERLKGVDSTLKIQPAELGDSAVYLCASSLGALEDTQYFGPGTRLTVL.

The chain combines TRBV27 with TRBJ2-7; TRBD2 matches at 12 bases. V lost 7 bases to trimming and J lost 1 base; unmatched junction nucleotides: 5. Germline V gene data show CDR1 as MNHEY and CDR2 as SMNVEV (reference sequence). This CDR3 is 15 amino acids long. The CDR3 protein is CASTPGTSGSYEQYF. The CDR3 DNA reads as TGTGCCAGCACTCCTGGGACTAGCGGGTCCTACGAGCAGTACTTC.

The chain links TRBV6-5 to TRBJ2-5; D is perhaps TRBD2 (6 bases). Germline CDR1 is MNHEY and CDR2 is SVGAGI. The V and J ends lost 10 bases and 5 bases respectively, with 17 bases between them. The CDR3 spans 13 residues. The CDR3 is CATSSVIRETQYF. The CDR3 nucleotides are TGTGCCACCTCTAGCGTCATACGGGAGACCCAGTACTTC.

The chain has TRBV7-6 and TRBJ2-6; D is possibly TRBD2 (5 bases). The V end was cut by 5 bases, the J end by 0 bases, with 8 bases between. The CDR3 loop spans 15 amino acids. Germline V gives CDR1 SGHVS, CDR2 FNYEAQ. The CDR3 bases are TGTGCCAGCAGCCCGGGAAGCTCTGGGGCCAACGTCCTGACTTTC. This translates into CASSPGSSGANVLTF.

The V call is TRBV13, the J call TRBJ2-7; weak D call: TRBD1 (6 bases). The CDR3 consists of 13 residues. CDR1 PRHDT and CDR2 FYEKMQ come from the germline V gene (reference sequence). Trimming shortened V by 5 bases and J by 1 base, and 9 bases separated the two germline ends. Here the CDR3 reads CASSQGPSYEQYF. For the CDR3, the DNA is TGTGCCAGCAGCCAGGGGCCATCCTACGAGCAGTACTTC.

A single count supports this clone. The chain combines TRBV5-1 with TRBJ2-7; 9 bases agree with TRBD2. The germline CDR1 and CDR2 sequences are SGHRS and YFSETQ. V lost 8 bases, J lost 3 bases, and 9 bases stayed unmatched. The CDR3 has 14 residues. The CDR3 spells CASRVAGALYEQYF. In DNA form, the CDR3 reads TGCGCCAGTAGGGTAGCGGGGGCCCTCTACGAGCAGTACTTC. Filled out from reference TRBV5-1 and TRBJ2-7, the complete variable domain reads KAGVTQTPRYLIKTRGQQVTLSCSPISGHRSVSWYQQTPGQGLQFLFEYFSETQRNKGNFPGRFSGRQFSNSRSEMNVSTLELGDSALYLCASRVAGALYEQYFGPGTRLTVT.

This sequence joins TRBV11-2 and TRBJ2-1; possibly TRBD1 for D (5 bases). Germline CDR1 SGHAT, CDR2 FQNNGV. The CDR3 sequence is 13 residues long. The V end lost 3 bases, the J end lost 7 bases, and 10 bases lay between the germline ends. CDR3 region: CASSFGAGNEQFF. For the CDR3, the DNA is TGTGCCAGCAGCTTTGGCGCAGGGAATGAGCAGTTCTTC.

Details on this clone: The junction shows a germline mismatch at one end, possibly a read error. The V call is TRBV19, the J call TRBJ2-6; 8 bases map to TRBD1. The CDR3 covers 17 residues. Germline-derived CDR1 and CDR2 are LNHDA and SQIVND (reference sequence). The CDR3 reads CASRIRTGHSGANGLTF. CDR3 bases: TGTGCCAGTAGAATCCGGACAGGGCACTCTGGGGCCAACGGCCTGACTTTC.

The chain recombines TRBV15 with TRBJ2-1, with 7 bases fitting TRBD2. V lost 5 bases, J lost 1 base, and 11 bases stayed unmatched. The length of the CDR3 is 17 residues. Germline CDR1 is LNHNV and CDR2 is YYDKDF (reference sequence). The chain's CDR3 is CATSAPTSAPSYNEQFF. In DNA, the CDR3 is TGTGCCACCAGCGCCCCTACTAGCGCTCCTTCCTACAATGAGCAGTTCTTC.

The J gene is TRBJ1-3, the V gene TRBV9; D is uncertain. The V end was cut by 3 bases, the J end by 3 bases, with 13 bases between. The CDR3 spans 15 residues. The germline CDR1 and CDR2 sequences are SGDLS and YYNGEE. CDR3 amino acids: CASSGSARGGNTIYF. The CDR3 DNA follows: TGTGCCAGCAGCGGATCTGCCCGGGGTGGAAACACCATATATTTT.

This chain uses TRBV18 with TRBJ2-5; perhaps TRBD1 as D (6 bases). CDR3 length: 14 residues. V was shortened by 4 bases and J by 0 bases, with 9 bases between the two germline ends. CDR1 and CDR2 (germline): KGHSH, LQKENI. This CDR3 reads CASSLDRYQETQYF. As DNA, the CDR3 is TGTGCCAGCTCACTGGACAGATACCAAGAGACCCAGTACTTC.

The chain carries TRBV19 and TRBJ2-1; a weak D match, TRBD2 (5 bases). CDR3 length: 13 amino acids. Trimming took off 10 bases at V and 2 bases at J, with 12 bases between the two ends. CDR1 LNHDA and CDR2 SQIVND come from the germline V gene (reference sequence). The CDR3 DNA is TGTGCCACCTCCTCCGGGGCCTACAATGAGCAGTTCTTC. Translated: CATSSGAYNEQFF.

The genes are TRBV5-1 and TRBJ2-5; D is undetermined. The J call is uncertain, as TRBJ2-7 better fits the DNA end. The CDR3 contains 14 residues. Germline V CDR1 and CDR2: SGHRS, YFSETQ. Written as DNA, the CDR3 is TGCGCCAGCAGCTTGGATACATCTAGGAACGAGCAGTACTTC. Its translation is CASSLDTSRNEQYF.

This clone was seen only once. The gene calls are TRBV5-1 and TRBJ1-4, with D uncertain. With 0 bases removed from V and 4 bases from J, the gap between germline ends came to 7 bases. CDR1 is SGHRS and CDR2 is YFSETQ in the germline V gene. CDR3 length: 14 residues. The CDR3 nucleotides read TGCGCCAGCAGCTTGGAGTCGGGTAATGAAAAACTGTTTTTT. This sequence encodes CASSLESGNEKLFF.

The chain recombines TRBV19 with TRBJ2-3, with D tentatively TRBD2 (6 bases). Germline V CDR1 and CDR2: LNHDA, SQIVND (reference sequence). V was cut by 4 bases and J by 3 bases, with 8 bases left in between. The CDR3 covers 13 residues. The CDR3 nucleotides read TGTGCCAGTAGTAACGGGGGAACAGATACGCAGTATTTT. It translates to CASSNGGTDTQYF.

The V call is TRBV6-5, the J call TRBJ2-7; D is unresolved. This CDR3 is built from 15 residues. Trimming shortened V by 0 bases and J by 0 bases, and 9 bases separated the two germline ends. Germline CDR1 reads MNHEY; CDR2 reads SVGAGI. CDR3 sequence (DNA): TGTGCCAGCAGTTACTCGAGGTCTAGCTCCTACGAGCAGTACTTC. It yields the protein CASSYSRSSSYEQYF.

This chain uses TRBV27 with TRBJ2-3; weak D call: TRBD2 (6 bases). Germline CDR1 reads MNHEY; CDR2 reads SMNVEV (reference sequence). This CDR3 is built from 15 residues. Trimming removed 2 bases from V and 2 bases from J, with 11 bases in between. The chain's CDR3 is CASSLPGDATDTQYF. The CDR3 DNA follows: TGTGCCAGCAGTTTACCGGGAGATGCCACAGATACGCAGTATTTT.

The J gene is TRBJ2-1, the V gene TRBV7-2; a possible D gene is TRBD2 (6 bases). This CDR3 comprises 13 residues. With 5 bases removed from V and 6 bases from J, the gap between germline ends came to 11 bases. CDR1 and CDR2 (germline): SGHTA, FQGNSA. CDR3 region: CASSPGTLNEQFF. The CDR3 DNA sequence: TGTGCCAGCAGCCCCGGGACTCTCAATGAGCAGTTCTTC.

The J gene is TRBJ2-2, the V gene TRBV19, with TRBD1 matching 10 bases. The CDR3 is made up of 17 amino acids. Germline CDR1 reads LNHDA; CDR2 reads SQIVND (reference sequence). V shed 6 bases and J 2 bases; nucleotides not matched to a gene: 9. For the CDR3, the DNA is TGTGCCAGTAGGGATTCGACAGGGGGCCTCAACACCGGGGAGCTGTTTTTT. It codes for CASRDSTGGLNTGELFF.

The CDR3 DNA reads TGTGCCAGCAGCAAGCGGGACAGGGTTCCGACCTACGAGCAGTACTTC. Encoded protein: CASSKRDRVPTYEQYF. The rearrangement links TRBV21-1 to TRBJ2-5; the table names TRBD1, a call not compared with the DNA. TRBJ2-7 explains the end of the DNA better; the J call may be wrong. TRBV21-1 is recorded as a pseudogene. The CDR3 runs to 16 residues.

Details on this clone: At one boundary the junction diverges from the germline segment, which might be a read error. The chain joins TRBV6-1 to TRBJ2-3; the match to TRBD2 covers 13 bases. The CDR3 runs to 15 residues. Germline V gene data show CDR1 as MNHNS and CDR2 as SASEGT. For the CDR3, the DNA is TGTGCCGGCAGACTAACTAGCGGGGGGGCGGATACGCAGTATTTT. As protein: CAGRLTSGGADTQYF.